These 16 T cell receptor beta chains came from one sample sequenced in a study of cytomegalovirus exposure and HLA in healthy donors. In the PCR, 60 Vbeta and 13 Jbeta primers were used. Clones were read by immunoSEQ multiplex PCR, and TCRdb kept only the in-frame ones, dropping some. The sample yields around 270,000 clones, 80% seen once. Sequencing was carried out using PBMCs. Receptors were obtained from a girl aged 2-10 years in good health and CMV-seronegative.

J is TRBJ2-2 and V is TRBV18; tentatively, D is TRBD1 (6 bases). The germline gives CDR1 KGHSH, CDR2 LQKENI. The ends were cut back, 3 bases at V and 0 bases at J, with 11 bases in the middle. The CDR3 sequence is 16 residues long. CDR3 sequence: CASSPSPGANTGELFF. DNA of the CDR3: TGTGCCAGCTCACCGTCCCCAGGGGCGAACACCGGGGAGCTGTTTTTT.

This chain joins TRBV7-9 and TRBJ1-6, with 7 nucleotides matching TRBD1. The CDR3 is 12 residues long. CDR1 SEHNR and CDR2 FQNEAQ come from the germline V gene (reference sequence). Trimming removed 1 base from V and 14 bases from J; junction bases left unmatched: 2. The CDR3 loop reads CASSLVDRALHF. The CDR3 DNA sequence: TGTGCCAGCAGCTTAGTCGACAGGGCCCTCCACTTT.

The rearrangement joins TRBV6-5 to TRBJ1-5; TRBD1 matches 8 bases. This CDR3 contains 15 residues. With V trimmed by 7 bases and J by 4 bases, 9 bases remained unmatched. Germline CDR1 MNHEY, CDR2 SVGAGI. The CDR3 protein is CASKPSGQVNQPQHF. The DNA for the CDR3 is TGTGCCAGCAAACCTTCGGGACAGGTAAATCAGCCCCAGCATTTT.

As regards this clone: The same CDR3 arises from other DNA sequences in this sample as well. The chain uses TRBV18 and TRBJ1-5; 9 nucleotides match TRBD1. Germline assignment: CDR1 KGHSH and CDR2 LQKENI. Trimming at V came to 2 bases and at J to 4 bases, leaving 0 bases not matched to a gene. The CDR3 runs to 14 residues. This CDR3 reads CASSPGTGNQPQHF. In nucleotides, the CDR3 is TGTGCCAGCTCACCAGGGACAGGGAATCAGCCCCAGCATTTT. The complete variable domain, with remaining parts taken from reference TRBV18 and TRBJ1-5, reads NAGVMQNPRHLVRRRGQEARLRCSPMKGHSHVYWYRQLPEEGLKFMVYLQKENIIDESGMPKERFSAEFPKEGPSILRIQQVVRGDSAAYFCASSPGTGNQPQHFGDGTRLSIL.

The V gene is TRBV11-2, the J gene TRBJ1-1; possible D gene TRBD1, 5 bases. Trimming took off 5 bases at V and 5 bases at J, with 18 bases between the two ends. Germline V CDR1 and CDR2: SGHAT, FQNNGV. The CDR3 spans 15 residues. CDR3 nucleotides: TGTGCCAGCAGCCCGACAGTTGTCGAAGGGACTGAAGCTTTCTTT. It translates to CASSPTVVEGTEAFF.

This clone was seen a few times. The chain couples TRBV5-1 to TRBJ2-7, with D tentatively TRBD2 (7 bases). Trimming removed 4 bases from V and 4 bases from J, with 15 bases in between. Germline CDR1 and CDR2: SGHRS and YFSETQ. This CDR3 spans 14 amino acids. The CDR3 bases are TGCGCCAGCAGCACGGTAGGGGGGGATTACGAGCAGTACTTC. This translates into CASSTVGGDYEQYF.

CDR3 DNA sequence: TGTGCCAGCAGTAAACGGACAGGGGGCCATGGCTACACCTTC. As protein: CASSKRTGGHGYTF. The rearrangement uses TRBV6-5 and TRBJ1-2, with 11 bases identical to TRBD1. V shed 5 bases, J shed 6 bases, and the junction held 5 bases outside the gene matches. CDR3 length: 14 amino acids. The V gene's germline CDR1 is MNHEY and CDR2 SVGAGI.

The CDR3 protein is CASSYNRFADTQYF. In DNA form, the CDR3 reads TGTGCCAGCAGTTACAATCGTTTTGCAGATACGCAGTATTTT. V and J are TRBV6-5 and TRBJ2-3; D remains ambiguous. The CDR3 is 14 residues long. From germline, CDR1 is MNHEY and CDR2 SVGAGI. V gave up 2 bases and J gave up 4 bases, with 10 bases separating them.

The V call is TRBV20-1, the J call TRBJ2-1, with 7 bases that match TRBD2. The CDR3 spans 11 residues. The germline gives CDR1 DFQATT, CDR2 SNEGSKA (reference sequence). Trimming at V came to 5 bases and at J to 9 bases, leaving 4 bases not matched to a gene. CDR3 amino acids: CSAWTRGEQFF. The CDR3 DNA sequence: TGCAGTGCTTGGACTAGGGGTGAGCAGTTCTTC.

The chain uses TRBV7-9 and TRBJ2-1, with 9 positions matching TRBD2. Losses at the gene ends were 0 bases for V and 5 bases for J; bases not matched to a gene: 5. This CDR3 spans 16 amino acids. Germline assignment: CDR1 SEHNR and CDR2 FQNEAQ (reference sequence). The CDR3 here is CASSLAPSGVDNEQFF. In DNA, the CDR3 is TGTGCCAGCAGCTTAGCGCCTAGCGGGGTTGACAATGAGCAGTTCTTC.

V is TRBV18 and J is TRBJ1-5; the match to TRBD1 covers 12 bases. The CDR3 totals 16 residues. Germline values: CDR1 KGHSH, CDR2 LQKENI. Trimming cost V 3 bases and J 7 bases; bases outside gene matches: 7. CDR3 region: CASSPAGQGAGQPQHF. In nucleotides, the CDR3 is TGTGCCAGCTCACCGGCGGGACAGGGGGCAGGCCAGCCCCAGCATTTT.

The CDR3 loop is CASSLTSGTSGGKRVYEQYF. The CDR3 coding sequence is TGCGCCAGCAGCCTGACCTCCGGGACTAGCGGGGGCAAGCGGGTATACGAGCAGTACTTC. The gene calls are TRBV5-1 and TRBJ2-7; TRBD2 matches 14 bases. Germline loops: CDR1 SGHRS, CDR2 YFSETQ. The ends lost 4 bases at V and 4 bases at J; junction bases unmatched: 19. The CDR3 spans 20 residues.

The CDR3 loop reads CASSSAYRQGRDSPLHF. CDR3 DNA: TGTGCCAGCAGCTCCGCATACCGACAGGGGCGGGATTCACCCCTCCACTTT. The gene calls are TRBV5-5 and TRBJ1-6; 8 bases align to TRBD1. V trimming: 3 bases; J trimming: 8 bases; junction bases outside the gene matches: 13. The germline gives CDR1 SGHKS, CDR2 YYEKEE (reference sequence). This CDR3 is 17 amino acids long.

CDR3 in DNA: TGTGCCAGCGGCTTGCAGGATACGCAGTATTTT. Translating it yields CASGLQDTQYF. V and J are TRBV6-5 and TRBJ2-3; no clear D. CDR1 MNHEY and CDR2 SVGAGI come from the germline V gene. The germline V and J ends were trimmed by 8 bases and 6 bases, with 9 bases remaining between them. CDR3 length equals 11 residues.

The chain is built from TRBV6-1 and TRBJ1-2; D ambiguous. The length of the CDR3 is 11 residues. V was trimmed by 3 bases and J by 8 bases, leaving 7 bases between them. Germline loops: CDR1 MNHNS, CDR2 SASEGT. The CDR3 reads CASSDPRGYTF. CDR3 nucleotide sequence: TGTGCCAGCAGTGATCCGCGGGGCTACACCTTC.

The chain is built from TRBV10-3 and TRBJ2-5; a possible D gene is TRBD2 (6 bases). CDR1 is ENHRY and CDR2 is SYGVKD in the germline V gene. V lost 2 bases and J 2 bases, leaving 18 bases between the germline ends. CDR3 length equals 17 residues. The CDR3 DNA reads TGTGCCATCAGTGAGCTCGGGAGCTGGGGGACTCAAGAGACCCAGTACTTC. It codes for CAISELGSWGTQETQYF.